This T cell receptor (beta chain) is drawn from a study of PD-L1 blockade in urothelial cancer. At the level of the study: Blood-derived samples held a median approximately 140,000 T cells.

The CDR3 spans 15 residues. From germline, CDR1 is LNHDA and CDR2 SQIVND (reference sequence). V gave up 7 bases and J gave up 1 base, with 13 bases separating them. Sequenced by immunoSEQ multiplex PCR; TCRdb stores in-frame clones only, minus some. The top ten clones hold 3.9% of a sample with about 45,000 clones, 88% of them seen once. Patients were living with locally advanced or metastatic urothelial carcinoma. Patients each gave 1 to 8 samples, pretreatment and on-treatment. Source: PBMCs, taken around atezolizumab (anti-PD-L1) treatment. The chain employs TRBV19 and TRBJ2-2; weak D call: TRBD1 (6 bases). The sequence came from an older man with urothelial cancer. Here the CDR3 reads CASIGGQLNTGELFF. CDR3 nucleotides: TGTGCCAGTATTGGAGGACAGCTGAACACCGGGGAGCTGTTTTTT.